This TCR beta chain derives from a study of cytomegalovirus exposure and HLA in healthy donors. Study conclusions and caveats: Associated with cytomegalovirus, according to the listing, were 164 TCR beta chains. The authors later found HLA-associated TCR beta chains more clonally expanded than equally common others.

The donors comprised healthy bone marrow donors. V lost 2 bases and J lost 2; bases outside the gene matches: 1. The germline gives CDR1 SGDLS, CDR2 YYNGEE. The CDR3 covers 15 residues. The PCR employed 60 Vbeta primers together with 13 Jbeta primers. Sequencing used immunoSEQ multiplex PCR; TCRdb keeps in-frame clones, though not all of them. The sample lists fewer than 200,000 clones, roughly 79% occurring once. Comment on this clone: Its matching antigen is unknown.

The sequence was obtained from a woman aged 45 to 65 in good health and CMV-seronegative. This chain connects TRBV9 to TRBJ2-2, with TRBD2 matching over 9 bases. Input material: PBMCs. The CDR3 loop is CASSVSGSNTGELFF. Here the CDR3 DNA reads TGTGCCAGCAGCGTTAGCGGGAGTAACACCGGGGAGCTGTTTTTT.